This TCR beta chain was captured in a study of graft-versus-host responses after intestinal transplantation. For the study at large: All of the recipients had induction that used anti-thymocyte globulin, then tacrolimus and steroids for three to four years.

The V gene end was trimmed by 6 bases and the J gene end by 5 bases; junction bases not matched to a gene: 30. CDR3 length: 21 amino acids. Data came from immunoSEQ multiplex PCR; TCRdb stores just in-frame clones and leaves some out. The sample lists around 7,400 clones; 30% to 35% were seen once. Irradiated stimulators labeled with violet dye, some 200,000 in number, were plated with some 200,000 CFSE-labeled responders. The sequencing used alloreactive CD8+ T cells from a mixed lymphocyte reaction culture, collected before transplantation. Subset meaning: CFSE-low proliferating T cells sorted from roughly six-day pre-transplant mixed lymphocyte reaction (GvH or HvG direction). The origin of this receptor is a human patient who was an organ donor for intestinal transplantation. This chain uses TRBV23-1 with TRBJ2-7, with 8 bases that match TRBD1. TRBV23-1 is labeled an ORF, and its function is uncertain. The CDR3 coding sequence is TGCGCCAGCAGCCGAATCGCTTCCAGGGGGCTAGGCTGTACGGGGTCCCACGAGCAGTACTTC. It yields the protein CASSRIASRGLGCTGSHEQYF.